A single sample is the source of the 4 T cell receptor beta chains below, sequenced in a study of beta chain features in type 1 diabetes. The study, taken as a whole, reports: All four CD4+ subsets from Type 1 diabetes patients carried moderately but significantly shorter TCRB CDR3s.

What was sequenced were expressed TCRB transcripts, since all of the isolated RNA had been reverse transcribed. Here immunoSEQ multiplex PCR was the method, and the copy in TCRdb shows in-frame clones only, minus some. This table holds a few hundred thousand clones, about 11% found once. Which antigens these TCRs recognize remains unknown. Source material: naive CD4+ T cells from blood. The receptors shown here come from a man younger than 40 with type 1 diabetes.

This rearrangement joins TRBV18 to TRBJ1-1; a possible D gene is TRBD1 (6 bases). The CDR3 runs to 15 residues. V lost 2 bases to trimming and J lost 1 base, with 11 bases between them. Germline assignment: CDR1 KGHSH and CDR2 LQKENI. The DNA of the CDR3 is TGTGCCAGCTCACCAAATACACAGGGGAACACTGAAGCTTTCTTT. It encodes CASSPNTQGNTEAFF.

The CDR3 nucleotides are TGTGCCAGCAGCGATCCCGGGGGGGACACTGAAGCTTTCTTT. Protein product: CASSDPGGDTEAFF. The genes are TRBV7-3 and TRBJ1-1; D might be TRBD1 (5 bases). The CDR3 has 14 amino acids. V shed 5 bases and J shed 3 bases, with 13 bases lying between them. Germline V gene data show CDR1 as SGHTA and CDR2 as FQGTGA.

The CDR3 region is CASSLAAAQETQYF. CDR3 DNA: TGCGCCAGCAGCTTGGCGGCGGCTCAAGAGACCCAGTACTTC. The V gene is TRBV5-1, the J gene TRBJ2-5; unclear D gene. This CDR3 comprises 14 residues. V lost 0 bases and J 2 bases, leaving 8 bases between the germline ends. Germline V gene lookup returns CDR1 SGHRS and CDR2 YFSETQ.

This chain links TRBV5-1 with TRBJ1-6, with 7 bases that match TRBD1. J lost 0 bases, V lost 4 bases, and 7 bases had no gene match. Germline V CDR1 and CDR2: SGHRS, YFSETQ. The CDR3 extends over 17 amino acids. DNA of the CDR3: TGCGCCAGCAGCGTGGACAGGCAGAGCTCCTATAATTCACCCCTCCACTTT. It specifies CASSVDRQSSYNSPLHF.